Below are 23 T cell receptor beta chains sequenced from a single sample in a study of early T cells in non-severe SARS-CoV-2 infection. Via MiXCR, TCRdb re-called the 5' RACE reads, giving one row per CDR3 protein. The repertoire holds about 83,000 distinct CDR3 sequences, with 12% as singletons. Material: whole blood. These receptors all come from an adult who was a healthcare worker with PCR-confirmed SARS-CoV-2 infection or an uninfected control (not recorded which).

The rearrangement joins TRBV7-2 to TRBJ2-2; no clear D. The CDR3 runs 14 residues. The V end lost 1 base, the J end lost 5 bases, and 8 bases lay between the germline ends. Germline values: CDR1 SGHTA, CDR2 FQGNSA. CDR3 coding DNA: TGTGCCAGCAGCTTAGATCTAAGTACCGGGGAGCTGTTTTTT. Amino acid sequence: CASSLDLSTGELFF.

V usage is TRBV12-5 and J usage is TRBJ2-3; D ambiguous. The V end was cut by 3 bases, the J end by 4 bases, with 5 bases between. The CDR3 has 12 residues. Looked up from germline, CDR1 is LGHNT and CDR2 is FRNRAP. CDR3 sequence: CASGLTSDTQYF. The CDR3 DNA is TGTGCTAGTGGTTTAACTTCAGATACGCAGTATTTT.

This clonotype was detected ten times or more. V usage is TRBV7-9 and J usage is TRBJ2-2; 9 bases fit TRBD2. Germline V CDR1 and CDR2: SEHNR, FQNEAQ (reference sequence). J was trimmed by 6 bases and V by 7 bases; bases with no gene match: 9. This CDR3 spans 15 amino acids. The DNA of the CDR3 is TGTGCCAGCATGTTAGCGGGAGTCCATCCCGGGGAGCTGTTTTTT. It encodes CASMLAGVHPGELFF.

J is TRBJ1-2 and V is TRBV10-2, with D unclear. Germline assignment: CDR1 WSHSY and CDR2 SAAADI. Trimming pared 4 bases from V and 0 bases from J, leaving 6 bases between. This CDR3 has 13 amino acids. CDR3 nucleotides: TGCGCCAGCAGTGTGGACGCTAACTATGGCTACACCTTC. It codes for CASSVDANYGYTF.

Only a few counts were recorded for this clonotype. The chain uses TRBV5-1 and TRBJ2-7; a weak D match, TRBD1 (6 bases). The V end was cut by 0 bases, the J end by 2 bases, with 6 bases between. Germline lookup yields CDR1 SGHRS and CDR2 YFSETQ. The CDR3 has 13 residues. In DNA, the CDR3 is TGCGCCAGCAGCTTGGAGGGGGCCTACGAGCAGTACTTC. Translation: CASSLEGAYEQYF.

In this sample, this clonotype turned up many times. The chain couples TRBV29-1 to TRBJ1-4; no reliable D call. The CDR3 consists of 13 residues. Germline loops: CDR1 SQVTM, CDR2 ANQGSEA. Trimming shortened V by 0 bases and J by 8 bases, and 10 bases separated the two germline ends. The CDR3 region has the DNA TGCAGCGTTGAAGATGGGGTAGGCGAAAAACTGTTTTTT. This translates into CSVEDGVGEKLFF.

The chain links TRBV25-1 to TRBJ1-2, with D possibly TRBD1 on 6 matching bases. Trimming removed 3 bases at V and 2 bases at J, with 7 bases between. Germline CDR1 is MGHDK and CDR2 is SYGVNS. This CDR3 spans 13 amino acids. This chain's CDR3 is CASSEQGNYGYTF. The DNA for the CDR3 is TGTGCCAGCAGTGAGCAGGGGAACTATGGCTACACCTTC.

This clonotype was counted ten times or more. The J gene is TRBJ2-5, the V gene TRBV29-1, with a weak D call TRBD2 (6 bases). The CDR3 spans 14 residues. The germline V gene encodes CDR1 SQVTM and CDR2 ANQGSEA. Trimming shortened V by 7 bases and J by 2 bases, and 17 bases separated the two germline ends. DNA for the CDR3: TGCAGCGCCGTGGGACGGACTACTCAAGAGACCCAGTACTTC. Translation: CSAVGRTTQETQYF.

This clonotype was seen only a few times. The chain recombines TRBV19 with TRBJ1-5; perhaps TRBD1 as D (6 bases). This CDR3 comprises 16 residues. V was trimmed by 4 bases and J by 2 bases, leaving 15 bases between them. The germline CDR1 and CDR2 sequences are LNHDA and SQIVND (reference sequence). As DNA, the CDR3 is TGTGCCAGTAGTAGCCACACAGGGAATCGCAATCAGCCCCAGCATTTT. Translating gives CASSSHTGNRNQPQHF.

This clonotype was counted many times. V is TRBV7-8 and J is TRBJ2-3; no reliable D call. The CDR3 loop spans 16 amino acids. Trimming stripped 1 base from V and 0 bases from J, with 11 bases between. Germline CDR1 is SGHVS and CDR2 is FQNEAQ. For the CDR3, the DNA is TGTGCCAGCAGCTTAGGGCTGGCTACTAGCACAGATACGCAGTATTTT. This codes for CASSLGLATSTDTQYF.

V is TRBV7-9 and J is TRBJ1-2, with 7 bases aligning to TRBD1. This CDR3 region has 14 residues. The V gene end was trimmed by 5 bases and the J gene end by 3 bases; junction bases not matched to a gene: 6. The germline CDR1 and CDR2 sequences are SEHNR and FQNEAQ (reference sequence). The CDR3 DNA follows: TGTGCCAGCAGCATAACAGGGGTGGACTATGGCTACACCTTC. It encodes CASSITGVDYGYTF.

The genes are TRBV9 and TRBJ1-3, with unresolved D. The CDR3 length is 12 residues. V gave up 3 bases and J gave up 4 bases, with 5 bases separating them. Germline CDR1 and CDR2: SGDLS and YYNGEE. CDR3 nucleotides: TGTGCCAGCAGCGCTACAGGAAACACCATATATTTT. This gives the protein CASSATGNTIYF.

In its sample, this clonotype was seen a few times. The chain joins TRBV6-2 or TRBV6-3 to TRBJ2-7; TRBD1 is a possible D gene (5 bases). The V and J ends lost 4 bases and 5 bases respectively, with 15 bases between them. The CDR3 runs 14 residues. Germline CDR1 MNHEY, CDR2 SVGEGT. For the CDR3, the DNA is TGTGCCAGCAGTTCACCAGGGTTTTGGGACGAGCAGTACTTC. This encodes CASSSPGFWDEQYF.

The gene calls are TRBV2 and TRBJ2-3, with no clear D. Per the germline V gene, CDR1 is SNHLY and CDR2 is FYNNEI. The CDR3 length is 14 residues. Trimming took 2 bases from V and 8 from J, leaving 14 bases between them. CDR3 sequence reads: CASSERTGMVTQYF. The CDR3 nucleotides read TGTGCCAGCAGTGAAAGAACTGGGATGGTTACGCAGTATTTT.

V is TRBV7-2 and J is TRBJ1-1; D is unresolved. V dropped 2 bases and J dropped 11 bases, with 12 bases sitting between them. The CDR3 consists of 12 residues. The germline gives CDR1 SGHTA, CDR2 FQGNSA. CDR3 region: CASSLTNRGAFF. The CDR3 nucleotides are TGTGCCAGCAGCTTAACGAATAGAGGCGCTTTCTTT.

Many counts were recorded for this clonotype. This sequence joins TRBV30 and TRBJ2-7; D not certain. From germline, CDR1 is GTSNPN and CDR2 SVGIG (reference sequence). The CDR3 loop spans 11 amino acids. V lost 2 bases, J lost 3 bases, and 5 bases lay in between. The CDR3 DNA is TGTGCCTGGAGTAACTTCTACGAGCAGTACTTC. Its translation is CAWSNFYEQYF.

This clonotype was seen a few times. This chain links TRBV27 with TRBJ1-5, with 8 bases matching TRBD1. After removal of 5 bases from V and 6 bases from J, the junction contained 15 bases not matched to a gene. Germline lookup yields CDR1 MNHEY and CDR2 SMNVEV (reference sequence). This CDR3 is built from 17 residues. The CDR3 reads CASSPTGGPPIGQPQHF. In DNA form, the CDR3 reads TGTGCCAGCAGTCCAACAGGGGGTCCACCAATAGGTCAGCCCCAGCATTTT.

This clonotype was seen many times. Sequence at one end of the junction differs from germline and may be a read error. In DNA, the CDR3 is TGTGCCAGCAGCCCAGCGGGGAGCTCCTACAATGAGCAGTTCTTC. As protein: CASSPAGSSYNEQFF. The rearrangement uses TRBV5-1 and TRBJ2-1; 7 nucleotides line up with TRBD2. Germline V gene data show CDR1 as SGHRS and CDR2 as YFSETQ. This CDR3 has 15 amino acids.

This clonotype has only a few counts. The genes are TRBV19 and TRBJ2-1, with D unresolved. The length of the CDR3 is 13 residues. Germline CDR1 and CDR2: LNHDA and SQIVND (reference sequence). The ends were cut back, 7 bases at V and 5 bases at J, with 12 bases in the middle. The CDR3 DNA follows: TGTGCCAGTACCGACACAACTAACAATGAGCAGTTCTTC. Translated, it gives CASTDTTNNEQFF.

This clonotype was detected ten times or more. This CDR3 reads CASSLASGRDTQYF. In nucleotides, the CDR3 is TGTGCCAGCAGCTTGGCTAGCGGGAGAGATACGCAGTATTTT. V is TRBV5-4 and J is TRBJ2-3; 10 bases fit TRBD2. This CDR3 spans 14 amino acids. Germline CDR1 is SGHNT and CDR2 is YYREEE (reference sequence). After removal of 0 bases from V and 5 bases from J, the junction contained 0 bases not matched to a gene. Complete variable domain (other parts from reference TRBV5-4 and TRBJ2-3): ETGVTQSPTHLIKTRGQQVTLRCSSQSGHNTVSWYQQALGQGPQFIFQYYREEENGRGNFPPRFSGLQFPNYSSELNVNALELDDSALYLCASSLASGRDTQYFGPGTRLTVL.

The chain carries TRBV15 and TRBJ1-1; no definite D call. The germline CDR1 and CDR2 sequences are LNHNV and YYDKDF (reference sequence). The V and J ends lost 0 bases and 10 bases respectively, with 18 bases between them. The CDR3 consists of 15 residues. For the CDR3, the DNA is TGTGCCACCAGCAGAGATCGACGGGAAGCCATGGGAGCTTTCTTT. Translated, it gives CATSRDRREAMGAFF.

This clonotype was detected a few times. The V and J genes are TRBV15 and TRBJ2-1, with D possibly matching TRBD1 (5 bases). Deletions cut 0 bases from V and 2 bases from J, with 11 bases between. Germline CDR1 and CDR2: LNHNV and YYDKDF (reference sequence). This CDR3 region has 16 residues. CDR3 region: CATSREGKGAYNEQFF. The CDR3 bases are TGTGCCACCAGCAGAGAAGGGAAAGGGGCCTACAATGAGCAGTTCTTC.

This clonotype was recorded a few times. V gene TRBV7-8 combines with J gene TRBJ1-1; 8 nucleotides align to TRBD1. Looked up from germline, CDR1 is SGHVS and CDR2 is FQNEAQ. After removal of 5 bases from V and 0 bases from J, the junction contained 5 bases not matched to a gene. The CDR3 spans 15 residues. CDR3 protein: CASSPRTGMNTEAFF. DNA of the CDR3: TGTGCCAGCAGCCCACGGACAGGGATGAACACTGAAGCTTTCTTT.